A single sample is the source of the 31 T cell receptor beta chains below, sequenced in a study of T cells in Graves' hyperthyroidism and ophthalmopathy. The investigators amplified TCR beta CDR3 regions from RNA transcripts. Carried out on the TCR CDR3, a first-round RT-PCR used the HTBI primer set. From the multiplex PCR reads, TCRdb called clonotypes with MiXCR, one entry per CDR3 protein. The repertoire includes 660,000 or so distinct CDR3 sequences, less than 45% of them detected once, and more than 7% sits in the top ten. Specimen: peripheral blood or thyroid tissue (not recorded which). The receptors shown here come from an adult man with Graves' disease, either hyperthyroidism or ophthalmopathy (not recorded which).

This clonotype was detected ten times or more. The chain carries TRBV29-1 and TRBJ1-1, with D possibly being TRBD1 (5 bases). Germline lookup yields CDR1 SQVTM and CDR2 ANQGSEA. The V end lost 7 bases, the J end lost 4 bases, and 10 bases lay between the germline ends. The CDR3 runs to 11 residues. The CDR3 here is CSGREGTEAFF. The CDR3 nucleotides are TGCAGCGGCAGGGAAGGCACTGAAGCTTTCTTT.

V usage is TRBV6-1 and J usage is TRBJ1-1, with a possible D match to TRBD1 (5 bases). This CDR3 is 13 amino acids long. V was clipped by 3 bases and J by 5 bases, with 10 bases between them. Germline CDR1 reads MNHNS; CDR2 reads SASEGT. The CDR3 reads CASSDQGGTEAFF. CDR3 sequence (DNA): TGTGCCAGCAGTGATCAGGGTGGGACTGAAGCTTTCTTT.

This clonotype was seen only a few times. The CDR3 DNA reads TGTGCCAGTAGTATAGGGACAGGTAATAGCAATCAGCCCCAGCATTTT. Translated, it gives CASSIGTGNSNQPQHF. The chain is built from TRBV19 and TRBJ1-5; TRBD1 agrees at 7 bases. Germline CDR1 reads LNHDA; CDR2 reads SQIVND (reference sequence). The CDR3 covers 16 residues. V was clipped by 1 base and J by 0 bases; unmatched bases: 3.

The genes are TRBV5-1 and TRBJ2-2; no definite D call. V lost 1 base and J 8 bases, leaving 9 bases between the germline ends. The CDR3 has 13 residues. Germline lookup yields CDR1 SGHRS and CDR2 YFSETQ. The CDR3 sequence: CASSLRSVGELFF. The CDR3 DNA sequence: TGCGCCAGCAGCTTGAGGTCGGTGGGGGAGCTGTTTTTT.

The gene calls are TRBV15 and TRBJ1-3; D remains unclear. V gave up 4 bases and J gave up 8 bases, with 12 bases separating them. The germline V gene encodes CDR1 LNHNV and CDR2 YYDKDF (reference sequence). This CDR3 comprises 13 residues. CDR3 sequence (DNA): TGTGCCACCAGCACTCTTCGGGCGGACACCATATATTTT. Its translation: CATSTLRADTIYF. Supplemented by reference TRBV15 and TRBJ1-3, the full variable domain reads DAMVIQNPRYQVTQFGKPVTLSCSQTLNHNVMYWYQQKSSQAPKLLFHYYDKDFNNEADTPDNFQSRRPNTSFCFLDIRSPGLGDTAMYLCATSTLRADTIYFGEGSWLTVV.

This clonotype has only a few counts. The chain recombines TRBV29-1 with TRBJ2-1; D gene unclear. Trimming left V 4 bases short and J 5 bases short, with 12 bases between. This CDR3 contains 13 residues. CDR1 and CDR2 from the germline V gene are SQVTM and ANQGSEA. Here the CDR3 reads CSVVPPGNNEQFF. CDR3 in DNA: TGCAGCGTTGTGCCCCCCGGTAACAATGAGCAGTTCTTC.

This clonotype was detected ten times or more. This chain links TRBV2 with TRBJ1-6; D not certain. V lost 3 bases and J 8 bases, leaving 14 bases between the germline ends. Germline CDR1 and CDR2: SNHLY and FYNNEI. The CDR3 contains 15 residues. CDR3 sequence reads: CASSDLGPQDSPLHF. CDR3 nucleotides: TGTGCCAGCAGTGACCTCGGGCCCCAGGATTCACCCCTCCACTTT.

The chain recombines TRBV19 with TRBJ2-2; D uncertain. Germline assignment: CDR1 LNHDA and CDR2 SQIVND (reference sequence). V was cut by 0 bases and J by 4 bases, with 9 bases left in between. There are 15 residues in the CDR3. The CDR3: CASSIEGLTTGELFF. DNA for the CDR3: TGTGCCAGTAGTATAGAGGGATTAACCACCGGGGAGCTGTTTTTT.

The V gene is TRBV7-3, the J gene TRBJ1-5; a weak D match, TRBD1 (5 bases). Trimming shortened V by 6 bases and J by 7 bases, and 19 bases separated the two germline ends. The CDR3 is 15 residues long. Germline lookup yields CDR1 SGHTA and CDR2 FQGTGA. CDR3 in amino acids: CASSYSRQLGQPQHF. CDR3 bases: TGTGCCAGCAGTTACTCCAGACAGCTTGGGCAGCCCCAGCATTTT. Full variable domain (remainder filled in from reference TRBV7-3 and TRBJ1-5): GAGVSQTPSNKVTEKGKYVELRCDPISGHTALYWYRQSLGQGPEFLIYFQGTGAADDSGLPNDRFFAVRPEGSVSTLKIQRTERGDSAVYLCASSYSRQLGQPQHFGDGTRLSIL.

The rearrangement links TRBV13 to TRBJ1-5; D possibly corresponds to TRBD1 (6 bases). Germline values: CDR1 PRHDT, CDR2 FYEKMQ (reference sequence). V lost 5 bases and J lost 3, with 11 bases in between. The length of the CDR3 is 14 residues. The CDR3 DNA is TGTGCCAGCAGCCCCGGGGGGGCCAATCAGCCCCAGCATTTT. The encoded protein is CASSPGGANQPQHF.

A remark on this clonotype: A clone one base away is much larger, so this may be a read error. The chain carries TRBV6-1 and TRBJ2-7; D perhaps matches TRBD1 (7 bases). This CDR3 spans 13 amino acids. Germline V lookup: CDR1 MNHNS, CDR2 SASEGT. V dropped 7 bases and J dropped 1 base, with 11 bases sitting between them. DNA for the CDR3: TGTGCCAGCAACCAGGGGGGATCCTACGAGCAGTACTTC. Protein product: CASNQGGSYEQYF.

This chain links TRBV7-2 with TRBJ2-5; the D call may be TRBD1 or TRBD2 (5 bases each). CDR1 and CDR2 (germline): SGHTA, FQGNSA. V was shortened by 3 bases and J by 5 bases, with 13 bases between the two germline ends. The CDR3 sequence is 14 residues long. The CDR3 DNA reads TGTGCCAGCAGCTTGGGTGGCAGGGAGGAGACCCAGTACTTC. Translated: CASSLGGREETQYF.

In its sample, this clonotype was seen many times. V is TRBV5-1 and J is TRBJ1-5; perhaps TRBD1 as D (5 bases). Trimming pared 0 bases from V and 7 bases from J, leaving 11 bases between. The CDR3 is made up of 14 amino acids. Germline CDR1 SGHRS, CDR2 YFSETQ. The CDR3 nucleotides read TGCGCCAGCAGCTTGGTTCCAGGGAGCCAGCCCCAGCATTTT. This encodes CASSLVPGSQPQHF.

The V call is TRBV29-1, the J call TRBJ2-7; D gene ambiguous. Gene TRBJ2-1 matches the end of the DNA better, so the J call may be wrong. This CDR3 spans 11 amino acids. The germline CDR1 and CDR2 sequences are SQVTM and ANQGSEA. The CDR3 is CSVTAPNEQFF. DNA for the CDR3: TGCAGCGTAACTGCACCCAATGAGCAGTTCTTC.

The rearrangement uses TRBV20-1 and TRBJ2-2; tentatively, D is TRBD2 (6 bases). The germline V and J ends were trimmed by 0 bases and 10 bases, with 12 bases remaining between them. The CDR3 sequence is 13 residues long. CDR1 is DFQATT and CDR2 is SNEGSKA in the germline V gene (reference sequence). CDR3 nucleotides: TGCAGTGCTAGAGAGGGGGGAGAGGCGGAGCTGTTTTTT. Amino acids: CSAREGGEAELFF.

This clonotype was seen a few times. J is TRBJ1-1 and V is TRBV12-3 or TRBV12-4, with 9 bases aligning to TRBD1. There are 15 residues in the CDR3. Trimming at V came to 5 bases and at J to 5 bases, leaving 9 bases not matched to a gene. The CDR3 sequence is CASSQQGAGGTEAFF. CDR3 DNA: TGTGCCAGCAGTCAACAGGGGGCGGGAGGTACTGAAGCTTTCTTT.

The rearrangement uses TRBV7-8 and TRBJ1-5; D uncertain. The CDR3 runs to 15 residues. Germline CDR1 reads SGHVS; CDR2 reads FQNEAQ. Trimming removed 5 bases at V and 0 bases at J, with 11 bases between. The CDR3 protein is CASSQVAYSNQPQHF. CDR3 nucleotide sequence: TGTGCCAGCAGCCAGGTGGCCTATAGCAATCAGCCCCAGCATTTT.

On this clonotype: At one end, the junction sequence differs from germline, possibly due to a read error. The CDR3 here is CDSSLAAYEQYF. The CDR3 DNA follows: TGTGACAGCAGCTTGGCGGCCTACGAGCAGTACTTC. The chain has TRBV7-9 and TRBJ2-7; D gene unclear. This CDR3 is built from 12 residues. The germline V gene has CDR1 SEHNR and CDR2 FQNEAQ (reference sequence).

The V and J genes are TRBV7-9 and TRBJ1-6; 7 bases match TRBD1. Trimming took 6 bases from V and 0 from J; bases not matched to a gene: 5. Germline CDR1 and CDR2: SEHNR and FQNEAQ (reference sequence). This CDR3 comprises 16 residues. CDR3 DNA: TGTGCCAGCAGTCCGGACAGGAGCTCCTATAATTCACCCCTCCACTTT. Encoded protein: CASSPDRSSYNSPLHF.

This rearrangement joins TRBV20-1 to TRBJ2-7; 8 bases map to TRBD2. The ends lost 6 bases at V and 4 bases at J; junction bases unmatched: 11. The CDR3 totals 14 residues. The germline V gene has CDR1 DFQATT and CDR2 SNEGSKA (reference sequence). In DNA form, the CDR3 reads TGCAGTGCCAGGGAAGGACTAGCTTTGTACGAGCAGTACTTC. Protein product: CSAREGLALYEQYF.

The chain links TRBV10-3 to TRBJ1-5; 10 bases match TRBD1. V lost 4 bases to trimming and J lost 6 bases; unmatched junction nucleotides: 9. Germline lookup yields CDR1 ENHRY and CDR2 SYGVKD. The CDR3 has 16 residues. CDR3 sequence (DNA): TGTGCCATCAGTGCTAGCGACAGGGGGCCGTCTCAGCCCCAGCATTTT. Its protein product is CAISASDRGPSQPQHF.

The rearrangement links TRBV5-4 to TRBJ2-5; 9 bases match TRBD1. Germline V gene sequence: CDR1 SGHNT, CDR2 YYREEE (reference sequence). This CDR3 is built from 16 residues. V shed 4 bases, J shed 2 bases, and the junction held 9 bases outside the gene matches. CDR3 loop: CASSPGQGATQETQYF. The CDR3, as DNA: TGTGCCAGCAGCCCGGGACAGGGAGCAACACAAGAGACCCAGTACTTC.

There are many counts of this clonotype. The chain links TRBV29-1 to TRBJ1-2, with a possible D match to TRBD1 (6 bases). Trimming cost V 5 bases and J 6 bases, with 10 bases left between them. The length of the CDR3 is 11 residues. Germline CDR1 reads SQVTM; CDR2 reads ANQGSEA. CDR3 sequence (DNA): TGCAGCGTTCAGCAGGGGCATGGCTACACCTTC. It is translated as CSVQQGHGYTF.

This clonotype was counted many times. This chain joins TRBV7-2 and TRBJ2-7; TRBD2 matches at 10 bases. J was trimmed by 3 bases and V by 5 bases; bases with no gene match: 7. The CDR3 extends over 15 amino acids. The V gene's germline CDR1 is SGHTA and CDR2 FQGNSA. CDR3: CASSLTAGGGYEQYF. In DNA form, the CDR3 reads TGTGCCAGCAGCCTCACAGCGGGAGGGGGCTACGAGCAGTACTTC.

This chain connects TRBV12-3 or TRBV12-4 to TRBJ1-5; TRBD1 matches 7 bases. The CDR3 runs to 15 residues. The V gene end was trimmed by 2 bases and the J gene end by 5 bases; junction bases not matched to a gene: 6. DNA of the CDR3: TGTGCCAGCAGTTTAACTTGGGACAGCGATCAGCCCCAGCATTTT. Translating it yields CASSLTWDSDQPQHF.

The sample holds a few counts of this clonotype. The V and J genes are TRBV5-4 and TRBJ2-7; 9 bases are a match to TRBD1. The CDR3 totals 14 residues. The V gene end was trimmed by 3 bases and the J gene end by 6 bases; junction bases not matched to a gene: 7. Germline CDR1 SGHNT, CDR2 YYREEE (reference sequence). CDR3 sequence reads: CASSSGQGNIEQYF. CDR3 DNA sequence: TGTGCCAGCAGCTCGGGACAGGGAAATATCGAGCAGTACTTC.

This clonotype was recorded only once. In DNA, the CDR3 is TGCAGCGTGACCACCGGAACAGGGCAAGCTGGCTACACCTTC. Protein product: CSVTTGTGQAGYTF. The chain employs TRBV29-1 and TRBJ1-2; possibly TRBD1 for D (6 bases). Trimming removed 6 bases at V and 7 bases at J, with 21 bases between. The CDR3 runs 14 residues. Per the germline V gene, CDR1 is SQVTM and CDR2 is ANQGSEA.

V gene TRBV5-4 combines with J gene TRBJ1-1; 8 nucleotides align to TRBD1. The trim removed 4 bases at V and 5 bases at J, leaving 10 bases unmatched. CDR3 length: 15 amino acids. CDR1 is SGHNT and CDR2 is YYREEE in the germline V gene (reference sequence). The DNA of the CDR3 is TGTGCCAGCAGCACCAGGACAGGGTGGGGGACTGAAGCTTTCTTT. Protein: CASSTRTGWGTEAFF.

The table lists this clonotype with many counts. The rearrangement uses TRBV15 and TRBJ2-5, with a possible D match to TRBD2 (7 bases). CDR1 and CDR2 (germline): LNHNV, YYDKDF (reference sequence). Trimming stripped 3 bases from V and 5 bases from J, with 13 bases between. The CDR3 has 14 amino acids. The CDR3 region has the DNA TGTGCCACCAGCAGTTACAGGGAGGGGGAGACCCAGTACTTC. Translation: CATSSYREGETQYF.

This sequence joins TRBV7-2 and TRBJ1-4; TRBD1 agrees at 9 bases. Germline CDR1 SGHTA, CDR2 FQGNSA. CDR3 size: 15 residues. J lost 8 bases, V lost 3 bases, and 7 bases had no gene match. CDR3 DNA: TGTGCCAGCAGCTTCCTTGGGACAGGGAGGGAAAAACTGTTTTTT. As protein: CASSFLGTGREKLFF. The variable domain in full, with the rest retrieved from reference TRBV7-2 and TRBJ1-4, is GAGVSQSPSNKVTEKGKDVELRCDPISGHTALYWYRQSLGQGLEFLIYFQGNSAPDKSGLPSDRFSAERTGGSVSTLTIQRTQQEDSAVYLCASSFLGTGREKLFFGSGTQLSVL.

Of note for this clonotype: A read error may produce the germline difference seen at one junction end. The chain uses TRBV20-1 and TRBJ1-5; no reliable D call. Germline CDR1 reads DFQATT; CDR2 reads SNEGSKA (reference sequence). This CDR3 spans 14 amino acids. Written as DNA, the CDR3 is TGCAGTGCTAGTTGGGCAGCGCCAAATCGGCCCCAGCATTTT. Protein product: CSASWAAPNRPQHF.